This T cell receptor beta chain was found in a study of T-cell reconstitution after alpha-beta-depleted transplantation in children. CDR1 is DFQATT, CDR2 SNEGSKA, per germline (reference sequence). This CDR3 contains 15 residues. The ends lost 6 bases at V and 2 bases at J; junction bases unmatched: 12. There are many counts of this clonotype. Its antigen is not known. Unique molecular identifiers featured in how the TCRbeta library was prepared. TCRdb ran MiXCR on the PCR reads and lists one entry per CDR3 protein. The sample records 450,000 to 600,000 distinct CDR3 sequences, over 10% being singletons. Study-level points and caveats: Several hundred rapidly expanded clones from non-depleted graft cells reportedly supplied alpha-beta T cells about two months post-transplant.

Here the sequenced sample was PBMCs, mostly from graft donor cells, taken 360 days after TCRalphabeta/CD19-depleted stem cell transplant. The chain combines TRBV20-1 with TRBJ2-7, with 8 bases that match TRBD2. The clonotype was recovered from a male patient aged 10 to 17 who had a stem cell transplant for acute myeloid leukemia, so the T cells may come from the graft donor. DNA of the CDR3: TGCAGTGCGGAAGTACTAGCGGAATTAACCTACGAGCAGTACTTC. Protein product: CSAEVLAELTYEQYF.